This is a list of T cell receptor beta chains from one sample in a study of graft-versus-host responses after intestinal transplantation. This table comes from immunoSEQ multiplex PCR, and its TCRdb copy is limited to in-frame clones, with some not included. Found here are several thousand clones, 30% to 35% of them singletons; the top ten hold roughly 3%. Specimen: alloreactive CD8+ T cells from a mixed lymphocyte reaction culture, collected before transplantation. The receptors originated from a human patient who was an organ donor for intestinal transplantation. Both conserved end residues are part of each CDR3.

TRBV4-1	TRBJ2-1	CASSLLPGQGNEQFF
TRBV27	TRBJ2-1	CASSLIGNEQFF
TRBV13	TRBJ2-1	CASEGGGRAINEQFF
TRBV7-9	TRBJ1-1	CASSSEVWTETFF
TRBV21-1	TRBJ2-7	CASIEPGQGYEQYF
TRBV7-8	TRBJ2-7	CASSLRRAYEQYF
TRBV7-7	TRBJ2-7	CASSLAAGSYEQYF
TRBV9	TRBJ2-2	CASSVGNQAYTGELFF
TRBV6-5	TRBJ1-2	CASSGGQDQGYTF
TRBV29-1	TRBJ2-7	CSALGGSNYEQYF
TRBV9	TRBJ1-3	CASSVGDTAGNTIYF
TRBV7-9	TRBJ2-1	CASSSPLAIYNEQFF
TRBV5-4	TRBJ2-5	CASSLARGDRPNQRGDF
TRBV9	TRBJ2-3	CASSVEGSGISQDTQYF
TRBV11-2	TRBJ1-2	CASSFNLRNYGYTF
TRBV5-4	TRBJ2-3	CASSPNSVTDTQYF
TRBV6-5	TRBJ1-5	CASSPGTGPNQPQHF
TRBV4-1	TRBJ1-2	CASSQDVPGKIGYTF
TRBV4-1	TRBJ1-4	CASSRRGRGPPWEKLFF
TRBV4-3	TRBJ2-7	CASSQGRLRGDEQYF
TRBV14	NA	CASSLPRLAPSSYEQYF
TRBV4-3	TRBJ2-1	CASSRDRGQDEQFF
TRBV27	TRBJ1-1	CASSLTTGNEAFF
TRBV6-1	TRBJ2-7	CASSSESGGSYEQYF
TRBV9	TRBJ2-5	CASSVEREPGETQYF
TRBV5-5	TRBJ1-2	CASSSGQGVSYGYTF
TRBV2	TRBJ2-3	CASSVILLAVETDTQYF
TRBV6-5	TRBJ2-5	CASSTSGGGGETQYF